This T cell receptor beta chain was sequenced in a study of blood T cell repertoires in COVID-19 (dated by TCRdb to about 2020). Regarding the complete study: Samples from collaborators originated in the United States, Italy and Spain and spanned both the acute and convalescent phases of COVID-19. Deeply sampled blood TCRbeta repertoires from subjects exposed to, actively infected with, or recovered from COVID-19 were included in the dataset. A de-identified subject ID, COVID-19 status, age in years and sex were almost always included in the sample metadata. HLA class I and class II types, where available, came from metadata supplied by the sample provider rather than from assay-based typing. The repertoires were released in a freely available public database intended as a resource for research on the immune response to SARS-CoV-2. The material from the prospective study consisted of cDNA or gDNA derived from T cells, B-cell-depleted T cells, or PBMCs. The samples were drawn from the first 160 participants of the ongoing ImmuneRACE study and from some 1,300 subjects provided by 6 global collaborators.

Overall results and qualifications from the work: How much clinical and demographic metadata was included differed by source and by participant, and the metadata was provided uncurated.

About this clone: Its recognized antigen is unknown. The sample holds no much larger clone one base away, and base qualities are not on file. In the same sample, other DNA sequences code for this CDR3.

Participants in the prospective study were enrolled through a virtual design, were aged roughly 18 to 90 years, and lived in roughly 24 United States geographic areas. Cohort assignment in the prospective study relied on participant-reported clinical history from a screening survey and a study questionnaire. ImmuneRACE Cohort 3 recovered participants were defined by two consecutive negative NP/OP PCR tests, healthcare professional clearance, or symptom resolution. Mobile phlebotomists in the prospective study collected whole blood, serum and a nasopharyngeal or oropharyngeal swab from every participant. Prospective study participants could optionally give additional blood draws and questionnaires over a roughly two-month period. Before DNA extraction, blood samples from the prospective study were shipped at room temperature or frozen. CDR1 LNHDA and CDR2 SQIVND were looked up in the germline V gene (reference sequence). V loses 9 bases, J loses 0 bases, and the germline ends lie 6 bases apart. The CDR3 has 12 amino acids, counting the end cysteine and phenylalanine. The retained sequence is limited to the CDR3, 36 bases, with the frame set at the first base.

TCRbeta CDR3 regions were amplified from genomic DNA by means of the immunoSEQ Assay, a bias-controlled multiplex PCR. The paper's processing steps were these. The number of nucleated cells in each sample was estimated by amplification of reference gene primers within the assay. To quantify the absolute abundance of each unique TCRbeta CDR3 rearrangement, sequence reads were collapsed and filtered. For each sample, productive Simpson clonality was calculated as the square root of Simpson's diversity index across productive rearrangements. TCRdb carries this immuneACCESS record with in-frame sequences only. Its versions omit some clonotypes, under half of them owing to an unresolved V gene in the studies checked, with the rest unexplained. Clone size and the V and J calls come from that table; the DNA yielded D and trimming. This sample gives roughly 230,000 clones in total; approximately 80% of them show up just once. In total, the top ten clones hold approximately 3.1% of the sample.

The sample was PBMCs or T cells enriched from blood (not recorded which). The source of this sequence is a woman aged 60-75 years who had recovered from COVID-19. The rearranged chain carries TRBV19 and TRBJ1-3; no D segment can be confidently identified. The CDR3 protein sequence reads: CASRSSGNTIYF. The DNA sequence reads TGTGCCAGCCGGTCCTCTGGAAACACCATATATTTT.